These T cell receptor beta chains were read from a single sample in a study of cytomegalovirus exposure and HLA in healthy donors. Libraries were prepared by immunoSEQ multiplex PCR; TCRdb keeps only in-frame clonotypes and omits some of them. Found here are 90,000 to 120,000 clones, around three quarters of them singletons; the top ten hold 7.8%. Input material: PBMCs. The origin of the receptors is a man under 40 in good health and CMV-seronegative. Each CDR3 is given with its conserved first and last residue. The order of the fields is clone size, D gene, J gene, V gene, CDR3 DNA, CDR3 protein. The D gene is left open where the match is weak. The size of a clone is reported for some rows only, either as once, few or many, or as a class for expanded clones.

size: NA; D: TRBD1; J: TRBJ1-2; V: TRBV6-6; DNA: TGTGCCAGCAGTGACCGCGGAGACAGGGGCTATGGCTACACCTTC; CDR3: CASSDRGDRGYGYTF
size: once; D: NA; J: TRBJ1-2; V: TRBV5-6; DNA: TGTGCCAGCAGCCTAGGTCCCGGGACATTCCCGGGCGGCTACACCTTC; CDR3: CASSLGPGTFPGGYTF
size: NA; D: TRBD1; J: TRBJ2-5; V: TRBV30; DNA: TGTGCCTGGGACAGGGCGGGTTCCGAAGAGACCCAGTACTTC; CDR3: CAWDRAGSEETQYF
size: NA; D: NA; J: TRBJ2-2; V: TRBV5-1; DNA: TGCGCCAGCAGCTTGGCAGCACAGGCGAACACCGGGGAGCTGTTTTTT; CDR3: CASSLAAQANTGELFF
size: NA; D: TRBD2; J: TRBJ2-5; V: TRBV4-2; DNA: TGTGCCAGCAGCCACGACGGGACTAGCGGGAGAGGGGAGACCCAGTACTTC; CDR3: CASSHDGTSGRGETQYF
size: few; D: NA; J: TRBJ1-1; V: TRBV6-1; DNA: TGTGCCAGCCCTGCCAACTGGGGTGGGGGGAGTGAAGCTTTCTTT; CDR3: CASPANWGGGSEAFF
size: once; D: NA; J: TRBJ1-5; V: TRBV30; DNA: TGTGCCTGGAGTGTGGGGCATCCGCCTCAGCCCCAGCATTTT; CDR3: CAWSVGHPPQPQHF
size: few; D: TRBD2; J: TRBJ2-1; V: TRBV5-4; DNA: TGTGCCAGCAGCTACCCCGCATCGGGAGGCTCCTACAATGAGCAGTTCTTC; CDR3: CASSYPASGGSYNEQFF
size: NA; D: TRBD2; J: TRBJ2-3; V: TRBV2; DNA: TGTGCCAGCAACGGGAGGTCAGATACGCAGTATTTT; CDR3: CASNGRSDTQYF
size: few; D: NA; J: TRBJ2-6; V: TRBV2; DNA: TGTGCCAGCAGGGCGGCTAGCGCAACCAACGTCCTGACTTTC; CDR3: CASRAASATNVLTF
size: NA; D: NA; J: TRBJ2-1; V: TRBV19; DNA: TGTGCCAGTAGTGAGCCGGGAGTCGGTGGGAATGAGCAGTTCTTC; CDR3: CASSEPGVGGNEQFF
size: NA; D: NA; J: TRBJ1-5; V: TRBV28; DNA: TGTGCCGGCAAATCGGGAATTCAGCCCCAGCATTTT; CDR3: CAGKSGIQPQHF
size: NA; D: NA; J: TRBJ1-3; V: TRBV27; DNA: TGTGCCAGCAGTCCAAGACAGGCGCCTGGAAACACCATATATTTT; CDR3: CASSPRQAPGNTIYF
size: NA; D: TRBD1; J: TRBJ1-1; V: TRBV7-9; DNA: TGTGCCAGCAGCTGGGGGACAGGACGACCTGAAGCTTTCTTT; CDR3: CASSWGTGRPEAFF
size: NA; D: TRBD1; J: TRBJ1-5; V: TRBV6-5; DNA: TGTGCCAGCAGTCAAGGACAGGGGAGGGGGCCCCAGCATTTT; CDR3: CASSQGQGRGPQHF
size: NA; D: NA; J: TRBJ2-3; V: TRBV5-8; DNA: TGTGCCAGCTGCGTTGTTGGTCTGAGTAGCACAGATACGCAGTATTTT; CDR3: CASCVVGLSSTDTQYF
size: NA; D: TRBD1; J: TRBJ2-5; V: TRBV29-1; DNA: TGCAGCGTTGCTAAGACAGGGGACGAGACCCAGTACTTC; CDR3: CSVAKTGDETQYF
size: NA; D: NA; J: TRBJ1-5; V: TRBV11-2; DNA: TGTGCCAGCAGCTCCGGGAGAGGGAGCAATCAGCCCCAGCATTTT; CDR3: CASSSGRGSNQPQHF
size: NA; D: NA; J: TRBJ2-7; V: TRBV2; DNA: TGTGCCAGCAGTGAGGGGCCCTCCTACGAGCAGTACTTC; CDR3: CASSEGPSYEQYF
size: once; D: NA; J: TRBJ1-1; V: TRBV5-6; DNA: TGTGCCAGCAGCTTGATCCGGACATCGAACACTGAAGCTTTCTTT; CDR3: CASSLIRTSNTEAFF
size: many; D: TRBD1; J: TRBJ2-7; V: TRBV5-4; DNA: TGTGCCAGCAGTTATCCCGGGACAGGCAACTACGAGCAGTACTTC; CDR3: CASSYPGTGNYEQYF
size: NA; D: NA; J: TRBJ2-3; V: TRBV5-1; DNA: TGCGCCAGCAGCGTGGGGGCGGGTTCGCAGTATTTT; CDR3: CASSVGAGSQYF
size: NA; D: TRBD1; J: TRBJ1-1; V: TRBV7-9; DNA: TGTGCAATAAATCAGGGGGCGGTTTCGCAGGACACTGAAGCTTTCTTT; CDR3: CAINQGAVSQDTEAFF
size: NA; D: TRBD1; J: TRBJ2-6; V: TRBV5-4; DNA: TGTGCCAGCAGCCCCATCAGGGGACAGGCTAGCTCTGGGGCCAACGTCCTGACTTTC; CDR3: CASSPIRGQASSGANVLTF
size: NA; D: TRBD2; J: TRBJ2-1; V: TRBV11-2; DNA: TGTGCCAGCAGCCTTTGGACTAGTCCTTCGCCTAACAATGAGCAGTTCTTC; CDR3: CASSLWTSPSPNNEQFF
size: NA; D: NA; J: TRBJ2-1; V: TRBV29-1; DNA: TGCAGCGTTGAAAGTGGTGTCAGGTTCTACAATGAGCAGTTCTTC; CDR3: CSVESGVRFYNEQFF
size: NA; D: TRBD1; J: TRBJ1-2; V: TRBV11-2; DNA: TGTGCCAGCAGCCCCCAGGGGGCGGGACGGGGCTACACCTTC; CDR3: CASSPQGAGRGYTF
size: NA; D: NA; J: TRBJ1-1; V: TRBV18; DNA: TGTGCCAGCTTCACCAGAACAGGTATCAACACTGAAGCTTTCTTT; CDR3: CASFTRTGINTEAFF
size: once; D: NA; J: TRBJ1-2; V: TRBV5-1; DNA: TGCGCCAGCAAGCGGGCAGGGAATAATGGCTACACCTTC; CDR3: CASKRAGNNGYTF
size: NA; D: NA; J: TRBJ1-5; V: TRBV7-8; DNA: TGTGCCAGCAGCCGGGGGGGCCGTCCTAGGGCGGGTCAGCCCCAGCATTTT; CDR3: CASSRGGRPRAGQPQHF
size: NA; D: NA; J: TRBJ1-1; V: TRBV6-6; DNA: TGTGCCAGCAACCTCGGACAGAACACTGAAGCTTTCTTT; CDR3: CASNLGQNTEAFF
size: NA; D: NA; J: TRBJ1-5; V: TRBV30; DNA: TGTGCCTGGAGTGTAGACGGCGGGTCCCAGCATTTT; CDR3: CAWSVDGGSQHF
size: NA; D: NA; J: TRBJ1-2; V: TRBV2; DNA: TGTGCCAGCATCACAGGGTTGCGAAGTGGCTACACCTTC; CDR3: CASITGLRSGYTF
size: NA; D: NA; J: TRBJ2-1; V: TRBV10-1; DNA: TGCGCCACCTCGGATGCCGGGGAGCGCGAGCAGTTCTTC; CDR3: CATSDAGEREQFF
size: NA; D: TRBD2; J: TRBJ2-7; V: TRBV5-8; DNA: TGTGCCAGCAGCTTTGTGGCTAGCGGGAGGATGAGGTACGAGCAGTACTTC; CDR3: CASSFVASGRMRYEQYF
size: few; D: NA; J: TRBJ1-2; V: TRBV30; DNA: TGTGCCTGGAGTGTAGGGGAAGGAGGGTATGGCTACACCTTC; CDR3: CAWSVGEGGYGYTF
size: NA; D: TRBD1; J: TRBJ1-5; V: TRBV19; DNA: TGTGCCAGTAGTATCGGACAGGGCTGGGGCAATCAGCCCCAGCATTTT; CDR3: CASSIGQGWGNQPQHF
size: NA; D: NA; J: TRBJ1-3; V: TRBV15; DNA: TGTGCCACCAGCAGAGAGGGGCAGACTGGAAACACCATATATTTT; CDR3: CATSREGQTGNTIYF
size: few; D: TRBD2; J: TRBJ2-3; V: TRBV19; DNA: TGTGCCAGTAGTATGACTAGCGGGATGGCAGATACGCAGTATTTT; CDR3: CASSMTSGMADTQYF
size: once; D: NA; J: TRBJ2-7; V: TRBV18; DNA: TGTGCCAGCTCACCAGACAGCCTCTACGAGCAGTACTTC; CDR3: CASSPDSLYEQYF
size: NA; D: TRBD1; J: TRBJ1-2; V: TRBV29-1; DNA: TGCAGCGTTGAAGATCGGGACAGGCTCTGGCGCTACACCTTC; CDR3: CSVEDRDRLWRYTF
size: NA; D: NA; J: TRBJ2-7; V: TRBV4-1; DNA: TGCGCCAGCAGCCACAAGTTTACAGGCGCCTACGAGCAGTACTTC; CDR3: CASSHKFTGAYEQYF
size: NA; D: TRBD1; J: TRBJ1-3; V: TRBV5-1; DNA: TGCGCCAGCAGCAATAAAGGGGGCGATGGAAACACCATATATTTT; CDR3: CASSNKGGDGNTIYF
size: few; D: NA; J: TRBJ1-2; V: TRBV29-1; DNA: TGCAGCGTTGAGGGTAACGGGGGGGACTATGGCTACACCTTC; CDR3: CSVEGNGGDYGYTF
size: NA; D: NA; J: TRBJ2-1; V: TRBV27; DNA: TGTGCCAGTAGGGGGTCGGGCTACAATGAGCAGTTCTTC; CDR3: CASRGSGYNEQFF
size: NA; D: NA; J: TRBJ2-3; V: TRBV2; DNA: TGTGCCAGCAGTGTCCGGGATACGCAGTATTTT; CDR3: CASSVRDTQYF
size: NA; D: NA; J: TRBJ2-2; V: TRBV29-1; DNA: TGCAGCGTTCCCAAACAGGGAGTTTTCACCGGGGAGCTGTTTTTT; CDR3: CSVPKQGVFTGELFF
size: NA; D: NA; J: TRBJ1-1; V: TRBV9; DNA: TGTGCCAGCAGCCCCCCTGGGGGGGGGAATCGAGAAGCTTTCTTT; CDR3: CASSPPGGGNREAFF
size: NA; D: TRBD2; J: TRBJ2-3; V: TRBV5-4; DNA: TGTGCCAGCAGCCCAAGACTAGCGGGGGGGCAGGCTGTAGATACGCAGTATTTT; CDR3: CASSPRLAGGQAVDTQYF
size: NA; D: NA; J: TRBJ2-4; V: TRBV19; DNA: TGTGCCAGTTATGGGACACCTAAAAACATTCAGTACTTC; CDR3: CASYGTPKNIQYF
size: NA; D: NA; J: TRBJ2-3; V: TRBV6-1; DNA: TGTGCCAGCAACTACAGGGCGAGCACAGATACGCAGTATTTT; CDR3: CASNYRASTDTQYF
size: NA; D: TRBD2; J: TRBJ2-1; V: TRBV29-1; DNA: TGCAGCGCCCCCGGGGTAGCGGGGGGGCTTGAGCAGTTCTTC; CDR3: CSAPGVAGGLEQFF
size: NA; D: TRBD2; J: TRBJ2-1; V: TRBV15; DNA: TGTGCCACCAGCAGGGAAGCGGGGACGATCTACAATGAGCAGTTCTTC; CDR3: CATSREAGTIYNEQFF
size: NA; D: NA; J: TRBJ2-3; V: TRBV10-2; DNA: TGCGCCAGCAGCGACAGATTGCAGCAGGCCACAGATACGCAGTATTTT; CDR3: CASSDRLQQATDTQYF